The T cell receptor beta chain described here comes from a study of spatial heterogeneity in lung cancer. V lost 0 bases and J lost 1, with 15 bases in between. The CDR3 consists of 17 residues. CDR1 is SEHNR, CDR2 FQNEAQ, per germline (reference sequence). Regarding time point: sample taken at primary tumor resection. One entry per CDR3 protein results from TCRdb running MiXCR on the 5' RACE reads. The table shows tens of thousands of distinct CDR3 sequences, with approximately 7% occurring only once. This clonotype showed up many times. The TCR was taken from a male donor with early-stage non-small cell lung cancer. Source: PBMCs, taken at surgery. This chain joins TRBV7-9 and TRBJ2-5, with a weak D call TRBD1 (5 bases). CDR3 protein: CASSLALGLLPQETQYF. The CDR3 nucleotides are TGTGCCAGCAGCTTAGCGTTGGGGCTACTACCCCAAGAGACCCAGTACTTC.